The clone carrying this T cell receptor (beta chain) was seen a few times. TCRdb independently ran MiXCR on the 5' RACE reads; one entry per CDR3 protein. In the table there are roughly 400,000 distinct CDR3 sequences, roughly 18% of which are singletons. The source of the sample is a study of T-cell memory formation after mild COVID-19. The sample comprised PBMCs or a T cell subset sorted from them (not recorded which). The clonotype originates from a man between 18 and 29 years old who had mild COVID-19 (a few samples of this study predate the infection). Cell type and time point are not known.

Here the CDR3 reads CSAGRGTNEQYF. Here the CDR3 DNA reads TGCAGTGCCGGCAGGGGGACCAACGAGCAGTACTTC. The chain has TRBV20-1 and TRBJ2-7; 7 nucleotides line up with TRBD1. CDR1 and CDR2 from the germline V gene are DFQATT and SNEGSKA (reference sequence). The CDR3 is made up of 12 amino acids. V gave up 6 bases and J gave up 5 bases; unmatched junction bases: 7.